These 21 T cell receptor beta chains came from one sample sequenced in a study of cytomegalovirus exposure and HLA in healthy donors. The PCR used 60 Vbeta and 13 Jbeta primers. The repertoire was sequenced with immunoSEQ multiplex PCR; TCRdb's copy has only in-frame clones and lacks some. Reported are around 110,000 clones; the ten largest clones contain less than 4.5%. Sequencing was carried out using PBMCs. Every receptor here comes from a man aged 25-45 years in good health and CMV-seronegative.

The chain recombines TRBV2 with TRBJ2-2; D possibly corresponds to TRBD1 (6 bases). The V end lost 6 bases, the J end lost 1 base, and 9 bases lay between the germline ends. The CDR3 runs 14 residues. CDR1 and CDR2 from the germline V gene are SNHLY and FYNNEI. In DNA form, the CDR3 reads TGTGCCAGCAGACCGGACAGGAACACCGGGGAGCTGTTTTTT. Translated, it gives CASRPDRNTGELFF.

V usage is TRBV5-1 and J usage is TRBJ2-7; a possible D gene is TRBD2 (7 bases). With 0 bases removed from V and 3 bases from J, the gap between germline ends came to 13 bases. CDR3 size: 15 residues. The germline V gene has CDR1 SGHRS and CDR2 YFSETQ. The CDR3 DNA reads as TGCGCCAGCAGCTTGGAGTGGGGGGGCGTCTACGAGCAGTACTTC. This gives the protein CASSLEWGGVYEQYF.

This rearrangement joins TRBV4-1 to TRBJ1-5; 9 bases map to TRBD1. J gave up 6 bases and V 2 bases, and 8 bases lay outside the gene matches. Germline lookup yields CDR1 MGHRA and CDR2 YSYEKL. This CDR3 is 16 amino acids long. DNA for the CDR3: TGCGCCAGCAGCCAATTTACCGGGACAGGGAGTCAGCCCCAGCATTTT. It yields the protein CASSQFTGTGSQPQHF.

This chain uses TRBV29-1 with TRBJ1-1; weak D call: TRBD1 (5 bases). V was trimmed by 7 bases and J by 9 bases, leaving 18 bases between them. Germline CDR1 and CDR2: SQVTM and ANQGSEA. CDR3 length: 12 amino acids. CDR3 sequence (DNA): TGCAGCGCCGGGACGGGGGTTACCAAAGCTTTCTTT. It specifies CSAGTGVTKAFF.

V is TRBV5-6 and J is TRBJ1-2; 7 nucleotides agree with TRBD1. Germline-derived CDR1 and CDR2 are SGHDT and YYEEEE. Unmatched junction bases numbered 1, after V lost 0 bases and J lost 2 bases. This CDR3 comprises 14 residues. The CDR3 DNA is TGTGCCAGCAGCTTGGTGGGACAGAACTATGGCTACACCTTC. Its protein is CASSLVGQNYGYTF.

The chain recombines TRBV4-1 with TRBJ2-1; the match to TRBD2 covers 10 bases. CDR3 length: 16 amino acids. V gave up 4 bases and J gave up 6 bases; unmatched junction bases: 9. Germline CDR1 MGHRA, CDR2 YSYEKL. The CDR3 sequence: CASSRVSGGAGNEQFF. DNA for the CDR3: TGCGCCAGCAGCCGGGTAAGCGGGGGGGCCGGCAATGAGCAGTTCTTC.

The rearrangement joins TRBV10-3 to TRBJ2-5; D perhaps matches TRBD1 (6 bases). V gave up 6 bases and J gave up 1 base, with 12 bases separating them. The CDR3 is 14 amino acids. Germline CDR1 is ENHRY and CDR2 is SYGVKD. CDR3: CAIRTGQIQETQYF. CDR3 DNA sequence: TGTGCCATCAGGACCGGACAGATCCAAGAGACCCAGTACTTC.

The rearrangement uses TRBV19 and TRBJ1-2; 9 bases line up with TRBD1. J gave up 7 bases and V 4 bases, and 7 bases lay outside the gene matches. This CDR3 comprises 14 residues. The germline V gene has CDR1 LNHDA and CDR2 SQIVND (reference sequence). The CDR3 DNA reads as TGTGCCAGTAGTACCTCGGGACAGGGAGGTGGCTACACCTTC. Translating it yields CASSTSGQGGGYTF.

The CDR3 loop reads CASSEGGTVNYGYTF. Here the CDR3 DNA reads TGTGCCAGCAGTGAAGGAGGGACAGTAAACTATGGCTACACCTTC. The chain employs TRBV6-1 and TRBJ1-2; 7 bases match TRBD1. The CDR3 extends over 15 amino acids. Germline-derived CDR1 and CDR2 are MNHNS and SASEGT. V gave up 1 base and J gave up 2 bases; unmatched junction bases: 4.

The chain recombines TRBV15 with TRBJ1-1; D gene unclear. The CDR3 has 13 amino acids. V was cut by 1 base and J by 3 bases, with 6 bases left in between. The germline CDR1 and CDR2 sequences are LNHNV and YYDKDF (reference sequence). The CDR3 protein is CATSRVQYTEAFF. In DNA, the CDR3 is TGTGCCACCAGCAGAGTACAGTACACTGAAGCTTTCTTT.

This chain links TRBV9 with TRBJ2-1; 9 nucleotides agree with TRBD2. With V trimmed by 0 bases and J by 7 bases, 5 bases remained unmatched. Germline V gene lookup returns CDR1 SGDLS and CDR2 YYNGEE. CDR3 length equals 15 residues. The CDR3 DNA sequence: TGTGCCAGCAGCGTAGTAGGACTAGCGCCAAATGAGCAGTTCTTC. Amino acid sequence: CASSVVGLAPNEQFF.

This rearrangement joins TRBV28 to TRBJ1-1; D is undetermined. From germline, CDR1 is MDHEN and CDR2 SYDVKM. V was trimmed by 0 bases and J by 3 bases, leaving 14 bases between them. The CDR3 is 16 amino acids. The CDR3 DNA reads TGTGCCAGCAGTTTATGGGGCAAAGGGAGTCACACTGAAGCTTTCTTT. Translation: CASSLWGKGSHTEAFF.

The rearrangement links TRBV5-1 to TRBJ1-6, with 8 positions matching TRBD1. There are 14 residues in the CDR3. V dropped 4 bases and J dropped 5; count of bases not matched to a gene: 2. The V gene's germline CDR1 is SGHRS and CDR2 YFSETQ. This CDR3 reads CASSRGQDNSPLHF. In DNA form, the CDR3 reads TGCGCCAGCAGCCGGGGACAGGATAATTCACCCCTCCACTTT. The full variable domain, completed using reference TRBV5-1 and TRBJ1-6, is KAGVTQTPRYLIKTRGQQVTLSCSPISGHRSVSWYQQTPGQGLQFLFEYFSETQRNKGNFPGRFSGRQFSNSRSEMNVSTLELGDSALYLCASSRGQDNSPLHFGNGTRLTVT.

The chain carries TRBV5-4 and TRBJ1-2; TRBD1 agrees at 8 bases. Germline-derived CDR1 and CDR2 are SGHNT and YYREEE (reference sequence). This CDR3 has 14 amino acids. Trimming at V came to 3 bases and at J to 5 bases, leaving 6 bases not matched to a gene. CDR3 DNA sequence: TGTGCCAGCAGCTCGGGACAGGCGGGGTATGGCTACACCTTC. Translation: CASSSGQAGYGYTF.

CDR3 DNA sequence: TGTGCCAGCAGCTTACCCCCTGGACTAGCGGGGGTCTACAATGAGCAGTTCTTC. It specifies CASSLPPGLAGVYNEQFF. This chain joins TRBV7-9 and TRBJ2-1; TRBD2 matches 13 bases. Germline CDR1 reads SEHNR; CDR2 reads FQNEAQ (reference sequence). The ends lost 2 bases at V and 3 bases at J; junction bases unmatched: 7. The CDR3 sequence is 18 residues long.

The rearrangement joins TRBV5-8 to TRBJ2-5; tentative D call: TRBD2 (6 bases). Germline-derived CDR1 and CDR2 are SGHTS and YDEGEE. This CDR3 has 13 residues. Between the trimmed V and J ends, which lost 5 bases and 5 bases, there was a span of 13 bases. CDR3 sequence: CASRWRGWETQYF. The CDR3 DNA reads TGTGCCAGCAGGTGGAGGGGCTGGGAGACCCAGTACTTC.

The CDR3 coding sequence is TGCGCCAGCAGCTTTAGTCAGGGGGGCACTGAAGCTTTCTTT. It translates to CASSFSQGGTEAFF. The chain uses TRBV5-1 and TRBJ1-1, with TRBD1 matching 7 bases. CDR3 length equals 14 residues. In germline, CDR1 is SGHRS, CDR2 YFSETQ. The junction had 5 bases not matched to a gene; V was cut back by 2 bases and J by 4 bases. Variable domain in full (rest from reference TRBV5-1 and TRBJ1-1): KAGVTQTPRYLIKTRGQQVTLSCSPISGHRSVSWYQQTPGQGLQFLFEYFSETQRNKGNFPGRFSGRQFSNSRSEMNVSTLELGDSALYLCASSFSQGGTEAFFGQGTRLTVV.

The genes are TRBV10-3 and TRBJ2-1; D is perhaps TRBD2 (7 bases). Germline V lookup: CDR1 ENHRY, CDR2 SYGVKD. The CDR3 loop spans 15 amino acids. V shed 4 bases and J shed 5 bases, with 15 bases lying between them. The CDR3 protein is CAISVAGAMNNEQFF. The CDR3 DNA reads TGTGCCATCAGTGTGGCGGGGGCAATGAACAATGAGCAGTTCTTC.

The genes are TRBV7-8 and TRBJ1-5; no firm D call. V lost 3 bases and J 11 bases, leaving 23 bases between the germline ends. This CDR3 has 16 amino acids. CDR1 is SGHVS, CDR2 FQNEAQ, per germline. CDR3 DNA sequence: TGTGCCAGCAGCTTGAAAGAAGTGGAGCCCCGAGGTTCCCAGCATTTT. Translated: CASSLKEVEPRGSQHF. The full variable domain, with the rest looked up from reference TRBV7-8 and TRBJ1-5, is GAGVSQSPRYKVAKRGQDVALRCDPISGHVSLFWYQQALGQGPEFLTYFQNEAQLDKSGLPSDRFFAERPEGSVSTLKIQRTQQEDSAVYLCASSLKEVEPRGSQHFGDGTRLSIL.

The rearrangement links TRBV15 to TRBJ1-2; the D gene is possibly TRBD1 (5 bases). Trimming removed 0 bases at V and 7 bases at J, with 9 bases between. In germline, CDR1 is LNHNV, CDR2 YYDKDF (reference sequence). CDR3 length equals 13 residues. This CDR3 reads CATSRELQGGYTF. The CDR3 DNA reads TGTGCCACCAGCAGAGAATTGCAGGGTGGCTACACCTTC.

CDR3 coding DNA: TGTGCCAGCAGCTTAGGCGGCAAGAACTCTGGAAACACCATATATTTT. Its protein is CASSLGGKNSGNTIYF. This chain uses TRBV7-2 with TRBJ1-3; unclear D gene. V lost 1 base to trimming and J lost 0 bases, with 10 bases between them. The germline V gene has CDR1 SGHTA and CDR2 FQGNSA. This CDR3 spans 16 amino acids.